This is a list of T cell receptor beta chains from one sample in a study of shared T cell receptors in the human thymus. Generated by immunoSEQ multiplex PCR, the TCRdb table keeps only in-frame clones and is missing some. There are hundreds of thousands of clones in the sample; about 84% occur only once, and about 0.013% lies in the top ten. These data also formed part of another study, on human thymus T cells.

The specimen was thymocytes. These receptors were obtained from a boy younger than two with a congenital heart defect. The CDR3 runs from the conserved cysteine through the conserved F or W. Fields, in order: J gene, clone size, D gene, V gene, CDR3 protein, CDR3 DNA. The D gene is left open where the match is weak. Size tells how often a clone was seen (once, few, many) or the class of an expanded clone, and some rows leave it out.

TRBJ1-3 | - | - | TRBV5-1 | CASSFGQGGGSGNTIYF | TGCGCCAGCAGCTTTGGTCAGGGTGGTGGCTCTGGAAACACCATATATTTT
TRBJ2-1 | - | TRBD2 | TRBV7-9 | CASSLVIAGGYNEQFF | TGTGCCAGCAGCTTAGTCATAGCGGGAGGCTACAATGAGCAGTTCTTC
TRBJ1-2 | - | TRBD1 | TRBV28 | CASIGTEGCGYTF | TGTGCCAGCATCGGGACAGAGGGTTGTGGCTACACCTTC
TRBJ2-3 | - | TRBD2 | TRBV5-1 | CASSLALAERINSTDTQYF | TGCGCCAGCAGCTTGGCACTAGCGGAAAGGATAAATAGCACAGATACGCAGTATTTT
TRBJ1-1 | - | - | TRBV19 | CASTRGAEAFF | TGTGCCAGTACCCGGGGGGCTGAAGCTTTCTTT
TRBJ2-7 | - | - | TRBV14 | CASSFSGPPYEQYF | TGTGCCAGCAGCTTTAGCGGACCGCCTTACGAGCAGTACTTC
TRBJ2-1 | - | TRBD2 | TRBV9 | CASSVRVAGDAEQFF | TGTGCCAGCAGCGTACGTGTGGCGGGAGATGCTGAGCAGTTCTTC
TRBJ2-2 | - | - | TRBV15 | CATSSQTGELFF | TGTGCCACCAGCTCGCAGACCGGGGAGCTGTTTTTT
TRBJ2-2 | - | TRBD1 | TRBV7-9 | CASSRRGQDTGELFF | TGTGCCAGCAGCCGCAGGGGGCAGGACACCGGGGAGCTGTTTTTT
TRBJ2-5 | few | - | TRBV28 | CASSGSERALGQETQYF | TGTGCCAGCAGCGGATCAGAGCGGGCCCTGGGCCAAGAGACCCAGTACTTC
TRBJ2-7 | - | TRBD2 | TRBV11-2 | CAAVQASAGGYEQYF | TGTGCCGCTGTACAGGCCTCAGCGGGAGGCTACGAGCAGTACTTC
TRBJ2-7 | - | TRBD2 | TRBV5-1 | CASSYRLAGVSEQYF | TGCGCCAGCAGCTACCGATTAGCGGGAGTAAGCGAGCAGTACTTC
TRBJ1-1 | - | TRBD1 | TRBV15 | CATSDRGTEAFF | TGTGCCACCAGCGACAGGGGAACTGAAGCTTTCTTT
TRBJ1-2 | - | - | TRBV7-3 | CASSLSGQSFYGYTF | TGTGCCAGCAGCTTATCCGGACAGAGCTTCTATGGCTACACCTTC
TRBJ2-7 | - | - | TRBV5-1 | CASSSILDYEQYF | TGCGCCAGCAGCTCTATACTAGACTACGAGCAGTACTTC
TRBJ2-5 | - | - | TRBV5-4 | CASSLGKARRDFTKSETQYF | TGTGCCAGCAGCTTGGGAAAAGCTCGCCGGGACTTCACAAAGAGTGAGACCCAGTACTTC
TRBJ2-5 | - | - | TRBV5-1 | CASTNGHLGETQYF | TGCGCCAGCACAAATGGACACCTGGGAGAGACCCAGTACTTC
TRBJ2-4 | - | TRBD2 | TRBV4-3 | CASSQVRAGGPQNIQYF | TGCGCCAGCAGCCAAGTCAGGGCGGGAGGGCCTCAGAACATTCAGTACTTC
TRBJ2-1 | few | - | TRBV11-3 | CASSLSEISYNEQFF | TGTGCCAGCAGCTTAAGCGAGATCTCCTACAATGAGCAGTTCTTC
TRBJ2-1 | - | TRBD1 | TRBV30 | CATRQGFGGSSYNEQFF | TGTGCCACGAGACAGGGGTTCGGAGGGAGCTCCTACAATGAGCAGTTCTTC
TRBJ1-2 | - | TRBD1 | TRBV15 | CATSRDRGEGTGNTF | TGTGCCACCAGCAGAGATCGGGGGGAGGGGACAGGGAACACCTTC
TRBJ2-7 | - | TRBD1 | TRBV27 | CATASGPGQGDPLYEQYF | TGTGCCACCGCCTCCGGACCCGGACAGGGAGACCCTCTCTACGAGCAGTACTTC
TRBJ1-5 | - | TRBD1 | TRBV6-4 | CASSFEGRGRTGEDQPQHF | TGTGCCAGCTCCTTCGAGGGGAGGGGGAGGACAGGGGAGGATCAGCCCCAGCATTTT
TRBJ1-3 | - | TRBD1 | TRBV30 | CAWRTGTGGIGPTTGNTIYF | TGTGCCTGGAGGACAGGGACAGGGGGTATCGGACCTACGACGGGAAACACCATATATTTT
TRBJ2-5 | - | - | TRBV7-2 | CASSLKVRGDQYF | TGTGCCAGCAGCCTCAAAGTCCGCGGGGACCAGTACTTC
TRBJ2-1 | once | TRBD2 | TRBV4-3 | CASTLGLAGSNEQFF | TGCGCCAGCACCTTGGGACTAGCGGGATCGAATGAGCAGTTCTTC
TRBJ2-5 | - | TRBD1 | TRBV5-4 | CASSLAGQQKETQYF | TGTGCCAGCAGCTTGGCGGGACAGCAAAAAGAGACCCAGTACTTC
TRBJ2-3 | few | TRBD2 | TRBV15 | CATSSTGTSGRDTQYF | TGTGCCACCAGCAGCACCGGGACTAGCGGGAGGGATACGCAGTATTTT
TRBJ1-1 | - | - | TRBV7-9 | CARGRVNTEAFF | TGTGCCAGGGGGAGGGTGAACACTGAAGCTTTCTTT
TRBJ2-3 | - | TRBD2 | TRBV5-5 | CASSHSGTIDPADTQYF | TGTGCCAGCAGCCATAGCGGGACTATCGATCCTGCAGATACGCAGTATTTT
TRBJ2-7 | - | TRBD2 | TRBV13 | CASSLPGLADEQYF | TGTGCCAGCAGCTTACCGGGACTAGCGGACGAGCAGTACTTC
TRBJ2-5 | - | TRBD2 | TRBV4-2 | CASSPGLAGVHPQETQYF | TGTGCCAGCAGCCCTGGACTAGCGGGAGTGCATCCCCAAGAGACCCAGTACTTC
TRBJ2-2 | - | TRBD1 | TRBV19 | CASSIPGTEYGELFF | TGTGCCAGTAGTATCCCCGGGACAGAATACGGGGAGCTGTTTTTT
TRBJ2-7 | - | - | TRBV13 | CASSLGWDTDF | TGTGCCAGCAGCTTAGGGTGGGACACCGACTTC
TRBJ2-7 | - | - | TRBV5-6 | CASSLFKGFTYEQYF | TGTGCCAGCAGCTTGTTTAAGGGGTTCACCTACGAGCAGTACTTC
TRBJ2-1 | - | - | TRBV4-1 | CASSGGGDYNEQFF | TGCGCCAGCAGCGGAGGGGGGGACTACAATGAGCAGTTCTTC
TRBJ2-7 | - | TRBD2 | TRBV28 | CASRPPGLARGGAYEQYF | TGTGCCAGCAGACCTCCGGGACTAGCCCGTGGTGGGGCTTACGAGCAGTACTTC
TRBJ2-1 | - | - | TRBV4-3 | CASSQDWSSYNEQFF | TGCGCCAGCAGCCAAGACTGGAGCTCCTACAATGAGCAGTTCTTC